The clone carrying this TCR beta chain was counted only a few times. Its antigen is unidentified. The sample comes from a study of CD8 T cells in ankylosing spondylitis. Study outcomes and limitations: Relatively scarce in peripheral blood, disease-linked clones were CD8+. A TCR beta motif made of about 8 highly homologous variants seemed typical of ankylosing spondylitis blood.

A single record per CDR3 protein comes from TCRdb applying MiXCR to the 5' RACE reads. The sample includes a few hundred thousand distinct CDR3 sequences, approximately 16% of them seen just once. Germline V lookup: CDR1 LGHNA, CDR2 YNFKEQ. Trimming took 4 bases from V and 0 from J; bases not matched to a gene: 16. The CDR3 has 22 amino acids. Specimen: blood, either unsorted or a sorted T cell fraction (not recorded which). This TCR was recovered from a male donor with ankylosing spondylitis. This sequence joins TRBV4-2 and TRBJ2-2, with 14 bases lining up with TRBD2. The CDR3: CASSPAPRWTSGGYTNTGELFF. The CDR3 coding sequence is TGTGCCAGCAGCCCCGCCCCCCGGTGGACTAGCGGGGGGTATACGAACACCGGGGAGCTGTTTTTT.